This T cell receptor (beta chain) was identified during a study of T-cell reconstitution after alpha-beta-depleted transplantation in children. Study outcomes and limitations: The main origin of T-cell counts and diversity one year after transplant was newly produced T cells. Recipient T cells and thymic progenitors that survived gave rise to the high TCRbeta diversity observed at day 60 in some patients. About two months after transplant, alpha-beta T cells reportedly came from several hundred expanded graft clones.

CDR3 size: 14 residues. Per germline, CDR1 SGHNT and CDR2 YYREEE (reference sequence). Concerning this clonotype: What it recognizes is unknown. The junction does not match germline at one end; this may be a read error.

Unique molecular identifiers were incorporated when the TCRbeta library was constructed. TCRdb re-called the PCR reads with MiXCR, one entry per CDR3 protein. Among about 140,000 distinct CDR3 sequences, roughly 9% were seen once, and the ten largest hold around 18%. The chain has TRBV5-4 and TRBJ2-7, with 7 positions matching TRBD2. The receptor's source is a female patient between 2 and 15 years old who had a stem cell transplant for congenital amegakaryocytic thrombocytopenia, so the T cells may come from the graft donor. Sequenced material: PBMCs, mostly from graft donor cells, taken 180 days after TCRalphabeta/CD19-depleted stem cell transplant. This chain's CDR3 is CASSSASGSHEQYF. In nucleotides, the CDR3 is TGTGCCAGCAGCTCCGCTAGCGGCTCCCACGAGCAGTACTTC.